This TCR beta chain was recovered during a study of regulatory T cells in long-lasting Graves disease. Turning to the study itself: Duration of antithyroid drug therapy among newly diagnosed Graves' patients was under 3 months.

As to this clonotype: Its antigen is not known.

Study-wide results and limits: TRBV28, TRBJ1-2 and TRBJ2-5 emerged as the favored segments in persistent disease.

Time point given: newly diagnosed GD, antithyroid drugs for less than 3 months. Preparation of the TCR library used RNA extracted from PBMCs. The patients were enrolled through endocrinology in Xi'an, China. Trimming left V 5 bases short and J 5 bases short, with 11 bases between. The CDR3 covers 13 residues. Germline V CDR1 and CDR2: MNHEY, SVGEGT. To make TCR beta libraries, researchers used iRepertoire HTBI primers and Arm-PCR of CDR3 regions. TCRdb processed the multiplex PCR reads anew with MiXCR; each CDR3 protein has one entry. The table has over 300,000 distinct CDR3 sequences, roughly a sixth seen once.

The sequences come from peripheral blood mononuclear cells (PBMCs), collected at new diagnosis, from a patient treated with antithyroid drugs. The sequence was obtained from a female donor with Graves disease. The V and J genes are TRBV6-2 or TRBV6-3 and TRBJ2-3; TRBD1 is a possible D gene (7 bases). Here the CDR3 reads CASSQGGEDTQYF. DNA of the CDR3: TGTGCCAGCAGTCAGGGGGGCGAAGATACGCAGTATTTT.